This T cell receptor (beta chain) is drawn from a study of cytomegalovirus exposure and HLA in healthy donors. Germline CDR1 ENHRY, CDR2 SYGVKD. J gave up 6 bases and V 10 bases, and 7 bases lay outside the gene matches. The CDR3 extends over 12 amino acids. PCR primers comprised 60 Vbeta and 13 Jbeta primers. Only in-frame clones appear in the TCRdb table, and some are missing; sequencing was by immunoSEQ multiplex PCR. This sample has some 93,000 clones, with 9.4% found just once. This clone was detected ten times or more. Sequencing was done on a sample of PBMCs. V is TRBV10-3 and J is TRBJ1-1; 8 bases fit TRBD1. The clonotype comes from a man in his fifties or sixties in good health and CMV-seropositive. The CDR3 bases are TGTGCCACCACCGACAGGGGCTCTGAAGCTTTCTTT. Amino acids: CATTDRGSEAFF.